Sequencing of this T cell receptor (beta chain) was carried out in a study of cytomegalovirus exposure and HLA in healthy donors. Overall study results and limits: Most of the CMV-associated TCR beta chains (in a later analysis) appeared to be HLA-restricted. Earlier analysis yielded a pattern in which most TCR beta V segments were productive about 90% or about 30% of the time.

Remarks on this clone: As yet, its antigen is unknown.

Losses at the gene ends were 4 bases for V and 4 bases for J; bases not matched to a gene: 4. The CDR3 is 16 residues long. CDR1 SGDLS and CDR2 YYNGEE come from the germline V gene. The study ran its PCR with 60 Vbeta and 13 Jbeta primers. Profiled with immunoSEQ multiplex PCR; TCRdb holds only in-frame clones, not every one. The table lists fewer than 120,000 clones, more than 75% of them singletons. This receptor was taken from a middle-aged man in good health and CMV-seronegative. The chain links TRBV9 to TRBJ2-1; TRBD2 aligns across 14 bases. Sequenced material: PBMCs. The CDR3, as DNA: TGTGCCAGCAGCCAGGGGACTAGCGGGGGATACAATGAGCAGTTCTTC. Residues: CASSQGTSGGYNEQFF.